This entry lists 8 T cell receptor beta chains sequenced from one sample in a study of OX40 agonist ivuxolimab in advanced cancers. Some clones are missing from TCRdb's copy, which holds only in-frame ones; the method was immunoSEQ multiplex PCR. The table shows about 51,000 clones, with approximately 83% occurring only once. The specimen was CD4+ or CD8+ T cells sorted from blood, collected in a trial of the OX40 agonist ivuxolimab. The receptor source for this set is an adult with an advanced solid tumor such as melanoma, head and neck, liver or kidney cancer.

The chain uses TRBV9 and TRBJ2-3, with D uncertain. Germline V CDR1 and CDR2: SGDLS, YYNGEE. The ends were cut back, 0 bases at V and 6 bases at J, with 11 bases in the middle. The CDR3 contains 14 residues. CDR3 sequence (DNA): TGTGCCAGCAGCGTAGATCCCTTCGCGGATACGCAGTATTTT. This encodes CASSVDPFADTQYF.

This clone is medium-sized by share. This chain links TRBV7-9 with TRBJ2-7; 8 nucleotides agree with TRBD1. J lost 2 bases, V lost 4 bases, and 4 bases had no gene match. The CDR3 has 14 residues. Germline CDR1 reads SEHNR; CDR2 reads FQNEAQ (reference sequence). The CDR3 protein is CASSSTDRAYEQYF. CDR3 nucleotide sequence: TGTGCCAGCAGCTCTACGGACAGGGCCTACGAGCAGTACTTC.

CDR3 nucleotides: TGTGCCAGCAGCCAGAGGGTTCTTACTGACACCGGGGAGCTGTTTTTT. This sequence encodes CASSQRVLTDTGELFF. This chain uses TRBV5-4 with TRBJ2-2, with D maybe TRBD2 (5 bases). Trimming removed 4 bases at V and 3 bases at J, with 16 bases between. The CDR3 has 16 amino acids. The germline gives CDR1 SGHNT, CDR2 YYREEE (reference sequence).

The rearrangement links TRBV5-1 to TRBJ1-2, with unresolved D. Trimming took off 5 bases at V and 2 bases at J, with 10 bases between the two ends. The CDR3 has 13 residues. CDR1 is SGHRS, CDR2 YFSETQ, per germline. The chain's CDR3 is CASRATENYGYTF. The CDR3 DNA follows: TGCGCCAGCAGAGCGACGGAAAACTATGGCTACACCTTC.

This clone has just a few counts. The J gene is TRBJ2-3, the V gene TRBV5-1, with 7 bases matching TRBD1. From germline, CDR1 is SGHRS and CDR2 YFSETQ. The V gene end was trimmed by 4 bases and the J gene end by 6 bases; junction bases not matched to a gene: 11. This CDR3 region has 15 residues. In DNA, the CDR3 is TGCGCCAGCAGCCAGGAGACAGGGTTAAGTGATACGCAGTATTTT. This sequence encodes CASSQETGLSDTQYF.

The chain recombines TRBV20-1 with TRBJ1-2; D remains ambiguous. Germline values: CDR1 DFQATT, CDR2 SNEGSKA (reference sequence). V was shortened by 5 bases and J by 6 bases, with 1 base between the two germline ends. The CDR3 spans 8 residues. DNA of the CDR3: TGCAGTGCTCATGGCTACACCTTC. Its translation is CSAHGYTF.

The chain employs TRBV2 and TRBJ1-2; D is perhaps TRBD1 (6 bases). This CDR3 contains 14 residues. CDR1 SNHLY and CDR2 FYNNEI come from the germline V gene. V dropped 4 bases and J dropped 2 bases, with 11 bases sitting between them. The CDR3 here is CASSGQGRNYGYTF. Written as DNA, the CDR3 is TGTGCCAGCAGTGGGCAGGGGAGGAACTATGGCTACACCTTC.

J is TRBJ2-2 and V is TRBV19; no firm D call. Per the germline V gene, CDR1 is LNHDA and CDR2 is SQIVND (reference sequence). V lost 2 bases to trimming and J lost 1 base, with 5 bases between them. This CDR3 contains 14 residues. The CDR3 bases are TGTGCCAGTAGTATACTCAGGAACACCGGGGAGCTGTTTTTT. This encodes CASSILRNTGELFF. The whole variable domain, filled in from reference TRBV19 and TRBJ2-2, reads DGGITQSPKYLFRKEGQNVTLSCEQNLNHDAMYWYRQDPGQGLRLIYYSQIVNDFQKGDIAEGYSVSREKKESFPLTVTSAQKNPTAFYLCASSILRNTGELFFGEGSRLTVL.